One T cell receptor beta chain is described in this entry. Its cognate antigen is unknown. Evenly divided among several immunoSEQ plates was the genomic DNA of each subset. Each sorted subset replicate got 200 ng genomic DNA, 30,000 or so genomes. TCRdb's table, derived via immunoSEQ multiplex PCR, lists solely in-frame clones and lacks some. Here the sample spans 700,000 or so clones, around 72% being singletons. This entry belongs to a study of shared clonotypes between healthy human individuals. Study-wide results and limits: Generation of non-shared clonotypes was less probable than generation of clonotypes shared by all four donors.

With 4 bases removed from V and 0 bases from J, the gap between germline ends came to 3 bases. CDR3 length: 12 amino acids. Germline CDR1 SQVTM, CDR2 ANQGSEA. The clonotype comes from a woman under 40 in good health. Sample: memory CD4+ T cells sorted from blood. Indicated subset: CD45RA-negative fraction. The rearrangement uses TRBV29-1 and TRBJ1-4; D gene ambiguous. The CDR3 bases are TGCAGCGTTGCAGCAACTAATGAAAAACTGTTTTTT. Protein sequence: CSVAATNEKLFF.